The subject of this entry is one T cell receptor beta chain. Its antigen is not identified. The sample originates from a study of cytomegalovirus exposure and HLA in healthy donors. CDR3 size: 16 residues. The V gene's germline CDR1 is MDHEN and CDR2 SYDVKM. V dropped 6 bases and J dropped 1; count of bases not matched to a gene: 7. 13 Jbeta primers and 60 Vbeta primers were used for the PCR. Using immunoSEQ multiplex PCR, the repertoire was profiled, and TCRdb retains in-frame clones only, with some absent. The sample gives fewer than 250,000 clones, around 79% of which show up once; approximately 0.4% is in the top ten. Study outcomes and limitations: In vitro testing confirmed a few CMV-associated chains as specific for CMV antigens. TCR beta V- and J-gene trimming, according to a later analysis, was linked to a missense DCLRE1C variant. Cytomegalovirus status, reportedly, was diagnosed with high specificity and sensitivity by the classifier.

This clonotype was obtained from a male donor in good health and CMV-seropositive. Sequenced sample: PBMCs. The rearrangement links TRBV28 to TRBJ2-1; 9 bases match TRBD2. For the CDR3, the DNA is TGTGCCAGCAGAGGCGGGAGGGCCGGGTCCTACAATGAGCAGTTCTTC. It specifies CASRGGRAGSYNEQFF.